This T cell receptor (beta chain) stems from a study of shared clonotypes between healthy human individuals. The naive CD8 population came from CD45RO-negative cells selected for CCR7, without terminally differentiated effector memory CD45RA+ cells. Trimming removed 2 bases from V and 10 bases from J, with 8 bases in between. The CDR3 length is 11 residues. CDR1 is SQVTM and CDR2 is ANQGSEA in the germline V gene. This clone was seen a handful of times. What it binds is not known. Findings and caveats of the study: Clonotype sharing among donors was expected to depend on sequencing depth. Unshared clonotypes carried lower generation probabilities than those common to all four donors.

Assay used: immunoSEQ multiplex PCR; TCRdb lists only in-frame clones, some missing. The sample lists about 2.2 million clones; about 92% were seen once. The sequenced material came from naive CD8+ T cells from PBMCs. This TCR was sampled from a man between 18 and 35 years old in good health. Some clones in this sample may be carry-over from other donors' samples. The gene calls are TRBV29-1 and TRBJ2-2; no clear D gene. The CDR3 sequence is CSVEKDVELFF. CDR3 nucleotide sequence: TGCAGCGTTGAAAAAGATGTGGAGCTGTTTTTT.